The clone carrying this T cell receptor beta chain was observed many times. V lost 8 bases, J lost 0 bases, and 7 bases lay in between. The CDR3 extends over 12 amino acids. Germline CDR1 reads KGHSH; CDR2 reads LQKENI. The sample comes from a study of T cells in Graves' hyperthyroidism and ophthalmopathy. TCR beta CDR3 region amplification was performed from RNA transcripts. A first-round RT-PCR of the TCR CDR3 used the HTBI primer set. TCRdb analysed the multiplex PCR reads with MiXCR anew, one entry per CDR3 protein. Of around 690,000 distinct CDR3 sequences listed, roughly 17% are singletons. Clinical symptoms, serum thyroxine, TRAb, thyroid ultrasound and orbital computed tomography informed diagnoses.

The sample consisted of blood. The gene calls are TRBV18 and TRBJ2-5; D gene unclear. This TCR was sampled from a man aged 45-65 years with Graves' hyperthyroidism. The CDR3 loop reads CASSPNQETQYF. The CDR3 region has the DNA TGTGCCAGCAGCCCGAACCAAGAGACCCAGTACTTC.